The rows below give T cell receptor beta chains drawn from one sample of a study of identical twins. TCRdb re-called the 5' RACE reads with MiXCR, one entry per CDR3 protein. This sample yields 350,000 to 450,000 distinct CDR3 sequences, of which approximately 17% are seen a single time; 12% belongs to the top ten. Material: naive T cells sorted from blood. The receptors were gathered from a man in his forties or fifties in good health. Both conserved end residues are part of each CDR3. A D gene is named only where the DNA matches it firmly. Some rows mark clone size as missing; the rest say once, few, many or name a class of expanded clone.

D gene	V gene	J gene	clone size	CDR3 protein	CDR3 DNA
NA	TRBV20-1	TRBJ2-3	few	CSASRLFGPSRTDTQYF	TGCAGTGCGAGCCGTCTATTTGGGCCCTCTCGCACAGATACGCAGTATTTT
NA	TRBV27	TRBJ2-1	many	CASSLSRTLDEQFF	TGTGCCAGCAGTTTATCGAGGACATTGGATGAGCAGTTCTTC
NA	TRBV29-1	TRBJ1-2	many	CSVDRVVSNYGYTF	TGCAGCGTTGACAGGGTCGTCTCTAACTATGGCTACACCTTC
NA	TRBV28	TRBJ2-7	NA	CASSLEGFYEQYF	TGTGCCAGCAGTTTGGAGGGATTCTACGAGCAGTACTTC
NA	TRBV29-1	TRBJ2-1	many	CSVDPGAINEQFF	TGCAGCGTTGATCCCGGGGCGATCAATGAGCAGTTCTTC
TRBD1	TRBV5-1	TRBJ2-7	many	CASSLEGADYEQYF	TGCGCCAGCAGCTTGGAGGGGGCTGACTACGAGCAGTACTTC
NA	TRBV6-2/TRBV6-3	TRBJ1-6	NA	CASSYAGDSPLHF	TGTGCCAGCAGTTACGCCGGGGATTCACCCCTCCACTTT
TRBD2	TRBV28	TRBJ2-3	NA	CASSLFAGGGTTDTQYF	TGTGCCAGCAGTTTATTTGCTGGCGGGGGGACAACAGATACGCAGTATTTT
TRBD1	TRBV29-1	TRBJ2-7	many	CSVEAGEGQGLSYEQYF	TGCAGCGTTGAAGCGGGTGAGGGACAGGGGCTATCCTACGAGCAGTACTTC
TRBD2	TRBV6-2/TRBV6-3	TRBJ2-3	few	CASSYSVSERETDTQYF	TGTGCCAGCAGTTACTCGGTGTCCGAGCGGGAGACAGATACGCAGTATTTT
NA	TRBV21-1	TRBJ2-5	many	CASSGRDRGWETQYF	TGTGCCAGCAGCGGCCGGGACAGGGGGTGGGAGACCCAGTACTTC
TRBD2	TRBV24-1	TRBJ2-1	few	CATSDWASGRAKQFF	TGTGCCACCAGTGATTGGGCAAGCGGGAGGGCCAAGCAGTTCTTC
NA	TRBV4-1	TRBJ2-4	many	CASSQDMISPVLSKNIQYF	TGCGCCAGCAGCCAAGATATGATCTCCCCGGTTTTGTCCAAAAACATTCAGTACTTC
NA	TRBV20-1	TRBJ1-6	few	CSASRTQGGQSPLHF	TGCAGTGCTAGTAGGACCCAGGGTGGACAGTCACCCCTCCACTTT
TRBD1	TRBV28	TRBJ1-6	few	CASSQDRGSSPLHF	TGTGCCAGCAGCCAAGACAGGGGTTCTTCACCCCTCCACTTT
NA	TRBV6-5	TRBJ1-3	few	CASSYSSPGPGNTIYF	TGTGCCAGCAGTTACTCGAGCCCAGGACCTGGAAACACCATATATTTT
TRBD2	TRBV5-6	TRBJ2-5	few	CASSLARLAGEVETQYF	TGTGCCAGCAGCTTGGCCCGACTAGCGGGAGAAGTGGAGACCCAGTACTTC